Listed below are T cell receptor beta chains from one sample, sequenced in a study of shared clonotypes between healthy human individuals. Sequenced by immunoSEQ multiplex PCR; TCRdb stores in-frame clones only, minus some. The table lists roughly 890,000 clones, more than 85% of them singletons. Material for sequencing was naive CD8+ T cells sorted from blood. The receptors derive from a man younger than 45 in good health. The CDR3 runs from the conserved cysteine through the conserved F or W. A D gene is named only where the DNA matches it firmly. A row's size may be missing; if present it is once, few, many or a size class.

D,J,V,size,length,DNA,CDR3
-,TRBJ1-4,TRBV28,-,15,TGTGCCAGCAGTCCCCGTGGGGGATTGGCTGAAAAACTGTTTTTT,CASSPRGGLAEKLFF
-,TRBJ2-1,TRBV27,-,13,TGTGCCAGCAGTTTAAGTCGGGGCAATGAGCAGTTCTTC,CASSLSRGNEQFF
-,TRBJ2-7,TRBV27,-,14,TGTGCCAGCAGCACACTAGGGACCCCCTACGAGCAGTACTTC,CASSTLGTPYEQYF
-,TRBJ1-2,TRBV5-6,-,16,TGTGCCAGCAGCTTGGGGAACGCAGGGGCAGTCTATGGCTACACCTTC,CASSLGNAGAVYGYTF
TRBD2,TRBJ2-1,TRBV7-9,-,14,TGTGCCAGCGGCCTTGGGACTAGTAGTAATGAGCAGTTCTTC,CASGLGTSSNEQFF
-,TRBJ1-4,TRBV29-1,-,14,TGCAGCGTTGAAATGAGGGGCGAGGGTGAAAAACTGTTTTTT,CSVEMRGEGEKLFF
TRBD2,TRBJ2-1,TRBV4-3,-,15,TGCGCCAGCAGCCAAGATCTGGGGACTAGCAATGAGCAGTTCTTC,CASSQDLGTSNEQFF
TRBD2,TRBJ2-2,TRBV9,-,17,TGTGCCAGCAGCGCGCCCGCTAGCGGGCCGAACACCGGGGAGCTGTTTTTT,CASSAPASGPNTGELFF
TRBD1,TRBJ2-7,TRBV30,-,16,TGTGCCTGGAGCCTAGGGACAGGGCGATTTTGGTACGAGCAGTACTTC,CAWSLGTGRFWYEQYF
TRBD1,TRBJ2-7,TRBV19,-,17,TGTGCCAGCGCCAAAGGGAGAGGGACAGGGAGATTTGAGGAGCAGTACTTC,CASAKGRGTGRFEEQYF
-,TRBJ1-5,TRBV4-1,-,15,TGCGCCAGCAGCCATGACTCGGGGAGCAATCAGCCCCAGCATTTT,CASSHDSGSNQPQHF
TRBD2,TRBJ2-1,TRBV7-9,-,15,TGTGCCAGCAGCAGTAGCGGGAGGCCTTACAATGAGCAGTTCTTC,CASSSSGRPYNEQFF
TRBD2,TRBJ2-1,TRBV10-1,-,15,TGCGCCAGCAGTGAACTAGCGGGAGCATTGAATGAGCAGTTCTTC,CASSELAGALNEQFF
TRBD2,TRBJ2-3,TRBV27,-,14,TGTGCCAGCAGTTCTGGACTAGCGGCAGATACGCAGTATTTT,CASSSGLAADTQYF
-,TRBJ2-7,TRBV29-1,few,12,TGCAGCGTGGGGCGCGTGGGTGACGAGCAGTACTTC,CSVGRVGDEQYF
-,TRBJ2-2,TRBV7-9,once,15,TGTGCCAGCAGCTTAGCCGTGGGGAACACCGGGGAGCTGTTTTTT,CASSLAVGNTGELFF
-,TRBJ2-7,TRBV6-5,-,15,TGTGCCAGCAGTTACGGGGCAGACAGCTCCTACGAGCAGTACTTC,CASSYGADSSYEQYF
-,TRBJ1-5,TRBV6-1,-,15,TGTGCCAGCAGTGAAGCTGACAATAGCAATCAGCCCCAGCATTTT,CASSEADNSNQPQHF
-,TRBJ2-2,TRBV7-6,once,18,TGTGCCAGCAGCTTATTCACCCTCCCCAGGGGCGGGCCCGGGGAGCTGTTTTTT,CASSLFTLPRGGPGELFF
TRBD1,TRBJ2-5,TRBV5-1,-,15,TGCGCCAGCAGCTTGACAGGGGCGTTAGGGGAGACCCAGTACTTC,CASSLTGALGETQYF
TRBD1,TRBJ1-2,TRBV2,-,14,TGTGCCAGTCTACGCCCGGGACAGGGCTATGGCTACACCTTC,CASLRPGQGYGYTF
-,TRBJ2-1,TRBV19,-,14,TGTGCCAGTAGTAGCCAGCGGAACTACAATGAGCAGTTCTTC,CASSSQRNYNEQFF
-,TRBJ2-7,TRBV6-1,-,16,TGTGCCAGCAGTGAAGCCCAATATGGACGGAACTACGAGCAGTACTTC,CASSEAQYGRNYEQYF
-,TRBJ1-1,TRBV7-9,-,15,TGTGCCAGCAGCCCCTGGCAGGGTACGGAGACTGAAGCTTTCTTT,CASSPWQGTETEAFF
-,TRBJ2-7,TRBV28,-,11,TGTGCCAGCAGTTTTGCGTACGAGCAGTACTTC,CASSFAYEQYF
TRBD2,TRBJ2-1,TRBV10-2,-,14,TGCGCCTGCCAACGAGGGACTAGCGGCGATGAGCAGTTCTTC,CACQRGTSGDEQFF
-,TRBJ1-1,TRBV4-1,-,16,TGCGCCAGCAGCCAAGGTCTCAGGACTGAGAACACTGAAGCTTTCTTT,CASSQGLRTENTEAFF